The clone carrying this TCR beta chain turned up a few times. Its specificity is unknown. The protocol was immunoSEQ multiplex PCR, while the TCRdb copy is restricted to in-frame clones and leaves out a portion. Counted here are about 36,000 clones, 70% to 85% occurring once; the ten biggest clones make up approximately 20%. This record belongs to a study of CD4 T cells in relation to SARS-CoV-2 and coronaviruses. CDR3 length: 15 residues. Germline V gene data show CDR1 as SEHNR and CDR2 as FQNEAQ (reference sequence). Losses at the gene ends were 4 bases for V and 6 bases for J; bases not matched to a gene: 5.

V and J are TRBV7-9 and TRBJ1-6; 8 nucleotides match TRBD1. Sequenced sample: memory CD4+ T cells from PBMCs, cultured in vitro. This clonotype originated in an adult with COVID-19. This chain's CDR3 is CASSSDRGVNSPLHF. In nucleotides, the CDR3 is TGTGCCAGCAGCTCCGACAGGGGAGTTAATTCACCCCTCCACTTT.